The T cell receptor beta chain described here comes from a study of T-cell memory formation after mild COVID-19. General observations from the study: Mainly CM and EM harbored the contracting CD4+ clones; mainly EMRA harbored the CD8+ ones. The SARS-CoV-2 specificity of second-wave clones reaching peak at day 37 remained unverified. Pre-infection memory already had some responding clones, implying cross-reactive memory joined.

Between the trimmed V and J ends, which lost 0 bases and 4 bases, there was a span of 9 bases. Germline V gives CDR1 MNHEY, CDR2 SVGAGI. This CDR3 comprises 14 residues. This clonotype was observed a handful of times. What it binds is not known. TCR alpha and TCR beta cDNA libraries carrying sample barcodes and UMIs came from 5'RACE with constant-segment primers. Each CDR3 protein is one row after TCRdb ran MiXCR on the 5' RACE reads. The table shows hundreds of thousands of distinct CDR3 sequences, with 16% occurring only once. This sequence was found in a man younger than 35 who had mild COVID-19 (a few samples of this study predate the infection). Cell type and time point are not known. The sample was PBMCs or a T cell subset sorted from them (not recorded which). The chain employs TRBV6-5 and TRBJ1-1; D call uncertain. In DNA, the CDR3 is TGTGCCAGCAGTTACTCGGCGGGCATCACTGAAGCTTTCTTT. This codes for CASSYSAGITEAFF.